A single T cell receptor beta chain is shown here with its context. Antigen specificity is unknown. The trim removed 7 bases at V and 4 bases at J, leaving 7 bases unmatched. Germline loops: CDR1 SNHLY, CDR2 FYNNEI. The CDR3 extends over 15 amino acids. This sample is part of a study of T cell responses to AZD1222 COVID-19 vaccine. Regarding the study as a whole: Clonal diversity was possibly underestimated; the donors were predominantly white British and more often female.

The table came from immunoSEQ multiplex PCR; TCRdb's copy has only in-frame clones and leaves some out. The data contain more than 150,000 clones, about nine tenths of them singletons. The sequence derives from an adult who received the AZD1222 COVID-19 vaccine. The sequencing here drew on peripheral blood, taken 28 days after the second AZD1222 dose. This rearrangement joins TRBV2 to TRBJ2-3; 11 nucleotides line up with TRBD1. The CDR3 region is CASTADRGRPDTQYF. As DNA, the CDR3 is TGTGCCAGCACCGCGGACAGGGGGCGCCCAGATACGCAGTATTTT.